Detailed here is one T cell receptor beta chain. The data derive from a study of control samples from healthy donors and cancer patients. The method was immunoSEQ multiplex PCR; TCRdb's version includes in-frame clones alone and lacks a portion of them. The sample holds around 130,000 clones, 80% to 95% seen once. Trimming took 0 bases from V and 6 from J; bases not matched to a gene: 9. CDR1 is SGHDT and CDR2 is YYEEEE in the germline V gene. The CDR3 sequence is 15 residues long. The receptor comes from a man aged 18 to 30 in good health. The sequenced sample was blood. This chain links TRBV5-6 with TRBJ2-7; TRBD2 matches 7 bases. CDR3: CASSLVVSGVLEQYF. CDR3 nucleotide sequence: TGTGCCAGCAGCTTGGTTGTGAGCGGGGTCCTCGAGCAGTACTTC.